This is a list of T cell receptor beta chains from one sample in a study of blood T cell repertoires in COVID-19. Here immunoSEQ multiplex PCR was the method, and the copy in TCRdb shows in-frame clones only, minus some. The sample lists 450,000 to 500,000 clones; over 75% were seen once. Sequencing was done on a sample of peripheral blood. Receptor source: a human donor in a cohort sampled during active COVID-19. The CDR3 runs from the conserved cysteine through the conserved F or W. D genes are given only for firm matches. Size is stated for part of the rows, as once, few or many counts, or as a class when the clone is expanded.

D gene,V gene,clone size,J gene,CDR3 protein,CDR3 DNA
-,TRBV21-1,-,TRBJ2-5,CASIHIQRQGQETQYF,TGTGCCAGCATCCACATTCAACGACAGGGCCAAGAGACCCAGTACTTC
-,TRBV7-2,-,TRBJ1-5,CASSLRNNQPQHF,TGTGCCAGCAGCCTGAGAAACAATCAGCCCCAGCATTTT
-,TRBV12-3/TRBV12-4,-,TRBJ1-3,CASSNQGILYF,TGTGCCAGCAGTAATCAGGGAATCTTATATTTT
TRBD2,TRBV4-2,-,TRBJ2-3,CASSGLVSSDTQYF,TGTGCCAGCAGCGGACTAGTTTCGTCAGATACGCAGTATTTT
-,TRBV28,-,TRBJ1-2,CASSPTPGYTYTF,TGTGCCAGCAGCCCTACTCCAGGGTACACCTACACCTTC
TRBD2,TRBV3-1/TRBV3-2,once,TRBJ2-7,CASSWEGTGYEQYF,TGTGCCAGCAGCTGGGAGGGGACTGGCTACGAGCAGTACTTC
TRBD1,TRBV7-9,-,TRBJ1-6,CASSPDRGKGNSPLHF,TGTGCCAGCAGCCCAGACAGGGGAAAGGGTAATTCACCCCTCCACTTT
TRBD2,TRBV4-1,-,TRBJ2-5,CASSQDWAGGPKETQYF,TGCGCCAGCAGCCAAGATTGGGCGGGAGGGCCTAAAGAGACCCAGTACTTC
TRBD2,TRBV7-3,-,TRBJ2-5,CASSAGLAGVRETQYF,TGTGCCAGCAGCGCTGGACTAGCGGGAGTGCGGGAGACCCAGTACTTC
TRBD2,TRBV11-2,few,TRBJ2-7,CASRPIGTSGTYSYEQYF,TGTGCCAGCAGACCGATTGGGACTAGCGGAACTTACTCCTACGAGCAGTACTTC
-,TRBV24-1,-,TRBJ2-7,CATSGGQGRYYEQYF,TGTGCCACCAGTGGGGGCCAGGGGCGTTACTACGAGCAGTACTTC
-,TRBV29-1,few,TRBJ1-2,CSVDWEFAYGYTF,TGCAGCGTCGACTGGGAGTTCGCTTATGGCTACACCTTC
-,TRBV7-9,-,TRBJ1-4,CASSDIKRGEKLFF,TGTGCCAGCAGCGACATAAAAAGGGGTGAAAAACTGTTTTTT
TRBD1,TRBV5-1,-,TRBJ2-6,CASSPQGAGANVLTF,TGCGCCAGCAGCCCCCAGGGGGCTGGGGCCAACGTCCTGACTTTC
-,TRBV6-6,-,TRBJ1-1,CASSYPEGRMNTEAFF,TGTGCCAGCAGTTACCCGGAGGGTCGAATGAACACTGAAGCTTTCTTT
-,TRBV6-2/TRBV6-3,-,TRBJ2-3,CASSYPSGAGRDTQYF,TGTGCCAGCAGTTACCCAAGTGGGGCGGGGAGAGATACGCAGTATTTT
TRBD1,TRBV19,once,TRBJ1-4,CASSPDRGNEKLFF,TGTGCCAGTAGTCCCGACAGGGGGAATGAAAAACTGTTTTTT
-,TRBV3-1/TRBV3-2,-,TRBJ1-3,CASSLRFGRGSSGNTIYF,TGTGCCAGCAGCCTCCGTTTTGGACGGGGATCCTCTGGAAACACCATATATTTT
TRBD2,TRBV6-6,-,TRBJ2-1,CASSRSPPTSGSINEQFF,TGTGCCAGCAGTCGTTCCCCCCCCACTAGCGGGAGCATAAATGAGCAGTTCTTC
-,TRBV14,-,TRBJ1-1,CASSQEQGATEAFF,TGTGCCAGCAGCCAAGAGCAGGGTGCCACTGAAGCTTTCTTT
-,TRBV7-3,-,TRBJ2-2,CASSPGSGNTGELFF,TGTGCCAGCAGCCCTGGCAGCGGTAACACCGGGGAGCTGTTTTTT
-,TRBV28,-,TRBJ2-7,CASSSFLGWREQYF,TGTGCCAGCAGCTCATTCTTGGGGTGGAGGGAGCAGTACTTC
-,TRBV3-1/TRBV3-2,-,TRBJ1-1,CASSPSGGVNTEAFF,TGTGCCAGCAGCCCCTCGGGAGGAGTGAACACTGAAGCTTTCTTT
TRBD1,TRBV28,many,TRBJ1-5,CASNYRGQPQHF,TGTGCCAGCAACTACAGGGGTCAGCCCCAGCATTTT
TRBD1,TRBV13,-,TRBJ1-1,CASSSRTGNTEAFF,TGTGCCAGCAGCTCGCGGACAGGCAACACTGAAGCTTTCTTT
TRBD2,TRBV5-1,-,TRBJ2-7,CASSLVASGGNEQYF,TGCGCCAGCAGCTTGGTAGCTAGCGGGGGAAACGAGCAGTACTTC
TRBD2,TRBV30,-,TRBJ2-3,CAWSVAGGRTDTQYF,TGTGCCTGGAGTGTAGCGGGAGGCCGCACAGATACGCAGTATTTT
-,TRBV6-5,-,TRBJ1-1,CATRRRTEAFF,TGTGCCACCCGGAGGAGGACTGAAGCTTTCTTT
TRBD1,TRBV19,-,TRBJ2-2,CASSTTGAPGELFF,TGTGCCAGTAGTACGACAGGGGCTCCCGGGGAGCTGTTTTTT
-,TRBV5-6,-,TRBJ2-1,CASSSWGQISYNEQFF,TGTGCCAGCAGCTCCTGGGGACAAATCTCCTACAATGAGCAGTTCTTC
-,TRBV7-3,-,TRBJ1-1,CASSPSGGTNTEAFF,TGTGCCAGCAGCCCCTCGGGGGGAACGAACACTGAAGCTTTCTTT
TRBD2,TRBV30,-,TRBJ2-3,CAWRVWAGGVDTQYF,TGTGCCTGGAGAGTCTGGGCGGGAGGGGTAGATACGCAGTATTTT
-,TRBV5-5,few,TRBJ1-2,CASSPLTESGVGYTF,TGTGCCAGCAGCCCATTGACAGAATCAGGGGTTGGCTACACCTTC
TRBD2,TRBV5-1,-,TRBJ2-5,CASSPGGAVQETQYF,TGCGCCAGCAGCCCGGGGGGGGCAGTACAAGAGACCCAGTACTTC
-,TRBV21-1,-,TRBJ2-5,CANRLAGKETQYF,TGTGCCAACAGACTAGCGGGTAAAGAGACCCAGTACTTC
-,TRBV7-3,-,TRBJ2-1,CASSLTRRSGGSSYNEQFF,TGTGCCAGCAGCTTAACTCGTCGTTCTGGGGGGAGCTCCTACAATGAGCAGTTCTTC
TRBD1,TRBV3-1/TRBV3-2,-,TRBJ1-4,CASSPAGTDQATNEKLFF,TGTGCCAGCAGCCCGGCCGGGACAGATCAAGCAACTAATGAAAAACTGTTTTTT
-,TRBV5-1,-,TRBJ1-1,CASSLAEGRRAFF,TGCGCCAGCAGCTTGGCAGAAGGGAGGAGAGCTTTCTTT
-,TRBV12-3/TRBV12-4,-,TRBJ2-2,CASRVFSGELFF,TGTGCCAGCAGGGTTTTTAGCGGGGAGCTGTTTTTT
-,TRBV5-1,-,TRBJ1-1,CASSTKTGNTEAFF,TGCGCCAGCAGCACAAAAACAGGGAACACTGAAGCTTTCTTT
-,TRBV19,-,TRBJ2-7,CASSKIEGGSSYEQYF,TGTGCCAGTAGTAAGATCGAGGGGGGGAGCTCCTACGAGCAGTACTTC
TRBD2,TRBV2,once,TRBJ2-7,CASKTRGVAFSKF,TGTGCCAGCAAGACCCGGGGGGTAGCGTTCAGCAAGTTC
-,TRBV6-5,-,TRBJ1-1,CASSYSAGYGTEAFF,TGTGCCAGCAGTTACTCGGCAGGGTATGGCACTGAAGCTTTCTTT
-,TRBV7-9,-,TRBJ1-4,CASSSWTLGGQLFF,TGTGCCAGCAGCTCATGGACACTCGGGGGGCAACTGTTTTTT